This record covers a single T cell receptor (beta chain). These data belong to a study of blood T cell repertoires in COVID-19. V shed 1 base, J shed 6 bases, and the junction held 9 bases outside the gene matches. This CDR3 comprises 15 residues. Germline V gene lookup returns CDR1 LGHDT and CDR2 YNNKEL (reference sequence). Using immunoSEQ multiplex PCR, the repertoire was profiled, and TCRdb retains in-frame clones only, with some absent. This table has 200,000 to 250,000 clones, about 83% appearing once. This receptor was taken from a woman in her forties or fifties who had been exposed to COVID-19. The chain recombines TRBV3-1 (or the pseudogene TRBV3-2) with TRBJ2-7, with TRBD1 matching 7 bases. The specimen sequenced was PBMCs or T cells enriched from blood (not recorded which). The CDR3 loop is CASSQGPGGISEQYF. CDR3 nucleotides: TGTGCCAGCAGCCAAGGTCCAGGGGGTATATCCGAGCAGTACTTC.